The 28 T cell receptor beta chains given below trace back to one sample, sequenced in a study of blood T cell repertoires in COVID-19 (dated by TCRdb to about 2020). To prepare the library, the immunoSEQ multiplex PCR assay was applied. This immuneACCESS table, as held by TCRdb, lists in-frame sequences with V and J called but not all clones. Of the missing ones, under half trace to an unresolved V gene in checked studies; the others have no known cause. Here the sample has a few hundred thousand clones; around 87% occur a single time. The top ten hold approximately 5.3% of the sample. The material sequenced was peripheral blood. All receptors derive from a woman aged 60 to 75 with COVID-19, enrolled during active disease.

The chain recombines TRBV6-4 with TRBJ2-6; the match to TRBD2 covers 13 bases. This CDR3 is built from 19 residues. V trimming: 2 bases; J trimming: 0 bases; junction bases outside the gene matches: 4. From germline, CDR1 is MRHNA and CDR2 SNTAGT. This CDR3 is CASSDLRTSGSSGANVLTF. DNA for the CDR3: TGTGCCAGCAGTGACCTCCGGACTAGCGGGAGCTCTGGGGCCAACGTCCTGACTTTC.

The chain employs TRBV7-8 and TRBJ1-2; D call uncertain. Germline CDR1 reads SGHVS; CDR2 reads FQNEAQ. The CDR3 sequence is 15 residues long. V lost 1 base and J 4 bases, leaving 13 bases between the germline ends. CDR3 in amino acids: CASSLVNWAGYGYTF. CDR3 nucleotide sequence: TGTGCCAGCAGCTTAGTAAATTGGGCCGGCTATGGCTACACCTTC.

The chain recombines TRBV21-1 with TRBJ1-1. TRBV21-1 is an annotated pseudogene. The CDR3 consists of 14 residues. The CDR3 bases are TGTGCCAGCAGCAATCGGAGAGAGAACACTGAAGCTTTCTTT. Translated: CASSNRRENTEAFF.

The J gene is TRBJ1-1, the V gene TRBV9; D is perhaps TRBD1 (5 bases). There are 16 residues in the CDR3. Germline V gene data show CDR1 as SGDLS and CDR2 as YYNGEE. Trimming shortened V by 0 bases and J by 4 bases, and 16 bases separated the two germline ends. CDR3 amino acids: CASSVEAGVGSTEAFF. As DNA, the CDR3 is TGTGCCAGCAGCGTAGAGGCGGGGGTCGGGTCCACTGAAGCTTTCTTT.

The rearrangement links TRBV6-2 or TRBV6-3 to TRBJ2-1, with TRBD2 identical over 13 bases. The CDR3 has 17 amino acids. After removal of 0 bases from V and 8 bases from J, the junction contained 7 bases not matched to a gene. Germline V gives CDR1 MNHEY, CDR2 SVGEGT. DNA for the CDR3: TGTGCCAGCAGTTACTCGACCTCGACTAGCGGGAGGTATGAGCAGTTCTTC. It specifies CASSYSTSTSGRYEQFF.

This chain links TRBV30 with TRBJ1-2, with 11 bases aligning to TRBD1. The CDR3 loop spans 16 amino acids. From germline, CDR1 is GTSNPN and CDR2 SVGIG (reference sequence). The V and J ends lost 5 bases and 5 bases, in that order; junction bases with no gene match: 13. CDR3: CAWQFRPGQGDYGYTF. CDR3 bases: TGTGCCTGGCAATTCAGACCGGGACAGGGGGATTATGGCTACACCTTC.

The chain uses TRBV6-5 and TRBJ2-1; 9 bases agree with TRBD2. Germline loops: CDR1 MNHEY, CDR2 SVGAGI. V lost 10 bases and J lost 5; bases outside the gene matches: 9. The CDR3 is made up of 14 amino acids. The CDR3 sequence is CATKELAGHNEQFF. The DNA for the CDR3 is TGTGCCACCAAGGAGCTAGCGGGGCACAATGAGCAGTTCTTC.

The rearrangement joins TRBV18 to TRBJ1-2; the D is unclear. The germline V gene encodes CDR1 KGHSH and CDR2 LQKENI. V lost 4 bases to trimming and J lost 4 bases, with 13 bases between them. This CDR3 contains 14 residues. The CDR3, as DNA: TGTGCCAGCTCACGTGGCCTCCGGGGCTATGGCTACACCTTC. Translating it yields CASSRGLRGYGYTF.

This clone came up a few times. The CDR3 nucleotides are TGCGCCAGCAGCCCAGCGTCAGCGGGTGCTTTCTACGAGCAGTACTTC. Protein: CASSPASAGAFYEQYF. The chain employs TRBV5-1 and TRBJ2-7; the D gene is possibly TRBD2 (6 bases). The V end was cut by 4 bases, the J end by 3 bases, with 20 bases between. There are 16 residues in the CDR3. The V gene's germline CDR1 is SGHRS and CDR2 YFSETQ.

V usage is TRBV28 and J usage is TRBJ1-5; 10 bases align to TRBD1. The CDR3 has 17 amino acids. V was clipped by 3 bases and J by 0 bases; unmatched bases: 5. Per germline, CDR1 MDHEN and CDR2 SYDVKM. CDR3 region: CASSLMTGGLSNQPQHF. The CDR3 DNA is TGTGCCAGCAGTTTGATGACAGGGGGCCTTAGCAATCAGCCCCAGCATTTT.

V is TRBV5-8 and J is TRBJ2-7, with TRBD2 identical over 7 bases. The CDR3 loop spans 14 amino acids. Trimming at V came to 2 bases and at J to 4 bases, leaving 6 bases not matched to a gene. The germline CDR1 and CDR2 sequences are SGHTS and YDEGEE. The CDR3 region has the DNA TGTGCCAGCAGCTTCCGCGGGAGCTTTTACGAGCAGTACTTC. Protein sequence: CASSFRGSFYEQYF.

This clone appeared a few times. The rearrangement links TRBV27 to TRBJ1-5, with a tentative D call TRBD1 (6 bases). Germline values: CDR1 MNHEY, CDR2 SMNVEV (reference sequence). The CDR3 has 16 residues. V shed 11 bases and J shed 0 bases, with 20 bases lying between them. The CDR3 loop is CAVKFRTVYSNQPQHF. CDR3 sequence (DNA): TGTGCCGTAAAATTTAGGACAGTCTATAGCAATCAGCCCCAGCATTTT.

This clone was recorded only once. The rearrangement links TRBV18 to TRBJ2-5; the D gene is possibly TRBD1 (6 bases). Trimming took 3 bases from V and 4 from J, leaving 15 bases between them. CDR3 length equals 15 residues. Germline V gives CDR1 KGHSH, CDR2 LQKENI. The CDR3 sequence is CASSPLQGVGETQYF. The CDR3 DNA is TGTGCCAGCTCACCCTTACAGGGAGTAGGAGAGACCCAGTACTTC.

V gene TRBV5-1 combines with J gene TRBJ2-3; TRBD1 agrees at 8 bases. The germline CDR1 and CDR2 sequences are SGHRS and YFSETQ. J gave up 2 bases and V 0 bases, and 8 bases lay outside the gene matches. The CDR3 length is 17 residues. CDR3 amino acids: CASSLGSTGGNTDTQYF. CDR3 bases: TGCGCCAGCAGCTTGGGCAGCACAGGGGGGAACACAGATACGCAGTATTTT.

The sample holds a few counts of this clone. For the CDR3, the DNA is TGTGCCAGCAGTTTAATCGGGGGGACTGAAGCTTTCTTT. It encodes CASSLIGGTEAFF. The chain has TRBV12-3 or TRBV12-4 and TRBJ1-1; the D gene is possibly TRBD1 (5 bases). V lost 2 bases, J lost 5 bases, and 9 bases lay in between. This CDR3 has 13 amino acids.

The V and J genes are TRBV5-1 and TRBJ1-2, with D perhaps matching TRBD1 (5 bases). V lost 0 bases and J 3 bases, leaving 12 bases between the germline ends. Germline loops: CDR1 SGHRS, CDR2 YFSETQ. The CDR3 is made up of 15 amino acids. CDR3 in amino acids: CASSLAGTSYYGYTF. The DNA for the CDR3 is TGCGCCAGCAGCTTGGCTGGGACTTCCTACTATGGCTACACCTTC. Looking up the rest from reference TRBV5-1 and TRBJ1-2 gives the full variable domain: KAGVTQTPRYLIKTRGQQVTLSCSPISGHRSVSWYQQTPGQGLQFLFEYFSETQRNKGNFPGRFSGRQFSNSRSEMNVSTLELGDSALYLCASSLAGTSYYGYTFGSGTRLTVV.

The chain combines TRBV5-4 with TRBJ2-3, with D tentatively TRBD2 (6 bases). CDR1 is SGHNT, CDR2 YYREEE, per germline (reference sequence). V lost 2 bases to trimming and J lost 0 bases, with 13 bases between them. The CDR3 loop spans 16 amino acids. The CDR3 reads CASSFGGDPSTDTQYF. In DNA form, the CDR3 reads TGTGCCAGCAGCTTCGGGGGAGACCCTAGCACAGATACGCAGTATTTT.

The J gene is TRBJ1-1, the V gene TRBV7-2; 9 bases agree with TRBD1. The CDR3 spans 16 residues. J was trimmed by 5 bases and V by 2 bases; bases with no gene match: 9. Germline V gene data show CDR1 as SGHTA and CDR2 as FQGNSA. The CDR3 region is CASSLTLGQGRTEAFF. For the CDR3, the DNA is TGTGCCAGCAGCTTAACCCTGGGACAGGGAAGGACTGAAGCTTTCTTT.

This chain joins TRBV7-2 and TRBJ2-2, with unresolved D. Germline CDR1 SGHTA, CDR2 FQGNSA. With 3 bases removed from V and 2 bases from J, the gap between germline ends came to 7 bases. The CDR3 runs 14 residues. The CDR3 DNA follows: TGTGCCAGCAGCTTGGCTTTAAACACCGGGGAGCTGTTTTTT. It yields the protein CASSLALNTGELFF. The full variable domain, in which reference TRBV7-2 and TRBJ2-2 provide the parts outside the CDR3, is GAGVSQSPSNKVTEKGKDVELRCDPISGHTALYWYRQSLGQGLEFLIYFQGNSAPDKSGLPSDRFSAERTGGSVSTLTIQRTQQEDSAVYLCASSLALNTGELFFGEGSRLTVL.

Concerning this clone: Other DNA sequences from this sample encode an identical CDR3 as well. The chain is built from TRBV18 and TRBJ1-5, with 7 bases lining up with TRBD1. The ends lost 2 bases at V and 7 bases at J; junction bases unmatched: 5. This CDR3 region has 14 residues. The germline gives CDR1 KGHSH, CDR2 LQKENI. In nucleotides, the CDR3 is TGTGCCAGCTCACCAGAACAGGGGAACCAGCCCCAGCATTTT. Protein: CASSPEQGNQPQHF.

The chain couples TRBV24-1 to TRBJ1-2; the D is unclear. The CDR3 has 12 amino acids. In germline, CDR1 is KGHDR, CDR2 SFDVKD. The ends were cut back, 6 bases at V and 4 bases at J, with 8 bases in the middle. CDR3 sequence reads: CATSRAGYGYTF. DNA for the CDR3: TGTGCCACCAGTCGCGCTGGCTATGGCTACACCTTC.

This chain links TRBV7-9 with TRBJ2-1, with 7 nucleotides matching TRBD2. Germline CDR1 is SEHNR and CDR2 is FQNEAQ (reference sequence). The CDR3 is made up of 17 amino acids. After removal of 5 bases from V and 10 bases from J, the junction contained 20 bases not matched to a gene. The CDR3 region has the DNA TGTGCCAGCAGCCCCCGCCTGGGGTTTGGCGGGAGTCCAGAGCAGTTCTTC. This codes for CASSPRLGFGGSPEQFF. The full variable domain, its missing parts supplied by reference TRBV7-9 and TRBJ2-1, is DTGVSQNPRHKITKRGQNVTFRCDPISEHNRLYWYRQTLGQGPEFLTYFQNEAQLEKSRLLSDRFSAERPKGSFSTLEIQRTEQGDSAMYLCASSPRLGFGGSPEQFFGPGTRLTVL.

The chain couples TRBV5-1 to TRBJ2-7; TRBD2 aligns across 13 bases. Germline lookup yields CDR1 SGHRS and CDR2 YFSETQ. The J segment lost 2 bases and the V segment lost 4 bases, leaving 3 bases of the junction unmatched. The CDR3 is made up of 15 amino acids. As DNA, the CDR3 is TGCGCCAGCAGCGTAGGGACTAGCGGGACCTACGAGCAGTACTTC. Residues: CASSVGTSGTYEQYF. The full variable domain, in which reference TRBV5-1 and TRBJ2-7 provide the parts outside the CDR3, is KAGVTQTPRYLIKTRGQQVTLSCSPISGHRSVSWYQQTPGQGLQFLFEYFSETQRNKGNFPGRFSGRQFSNSRSEMNVSTLELGDSALYLCASSVGTSGTYEQYFGPGTRLTVT.

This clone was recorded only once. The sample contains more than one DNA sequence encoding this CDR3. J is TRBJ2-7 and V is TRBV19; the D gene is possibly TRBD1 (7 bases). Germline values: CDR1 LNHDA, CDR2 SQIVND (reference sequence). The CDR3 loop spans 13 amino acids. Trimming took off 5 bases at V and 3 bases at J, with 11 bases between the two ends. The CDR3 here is CASSPQGGYEQYF. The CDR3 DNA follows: TGTGCCAGTAGTCCGCAGGGGGGCTACGAGCAGTACTTC.

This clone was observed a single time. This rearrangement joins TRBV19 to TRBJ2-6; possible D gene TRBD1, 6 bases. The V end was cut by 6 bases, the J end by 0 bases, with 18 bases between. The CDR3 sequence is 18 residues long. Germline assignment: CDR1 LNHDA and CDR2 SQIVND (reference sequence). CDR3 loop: CASSLQGRGISGANVLTF. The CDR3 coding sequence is TGTGCCAGTAGCCTACAGGGCCGAGGAATCTCTGGGGCCAACGTCCTGACTTTC.

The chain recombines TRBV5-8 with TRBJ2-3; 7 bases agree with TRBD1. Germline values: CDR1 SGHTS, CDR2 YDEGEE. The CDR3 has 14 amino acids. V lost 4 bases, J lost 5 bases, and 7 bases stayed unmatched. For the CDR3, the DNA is TGTGCCAGCAGCCTCGGACAGGACGGAGATACGCAGTATTTT. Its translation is CASSLGQDGDTQYF.

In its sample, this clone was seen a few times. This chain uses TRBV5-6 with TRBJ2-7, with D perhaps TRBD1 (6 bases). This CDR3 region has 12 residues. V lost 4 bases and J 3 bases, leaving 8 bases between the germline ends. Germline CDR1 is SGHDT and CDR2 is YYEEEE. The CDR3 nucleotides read TGTGCCAGCAGCAAGGGGGACTACGAGCAGTACTTC. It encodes CASSKGDYEQYF.

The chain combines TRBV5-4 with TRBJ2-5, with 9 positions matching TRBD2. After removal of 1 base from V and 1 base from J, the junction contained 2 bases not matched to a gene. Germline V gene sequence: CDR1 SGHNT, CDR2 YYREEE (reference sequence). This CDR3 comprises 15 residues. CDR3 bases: TGTGCCAGCAGCTTGCCTAGCGGGACCCAAGAGACCCAGTACTTC. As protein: CASSLPSGTQETQYF. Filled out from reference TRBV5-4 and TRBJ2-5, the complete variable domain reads ETGVTQSPTHLIKTRGQQVTLRCSSQSGHNTVSWYQQALGQGPQFIFQYYREEENGRGNFPPRFSGLQFPNYSSELNVNALELDDSALYLCASSLPSGTQETQYFGPGTRLLVL.